This T cell receptor beta chain is from a study of TIL therapy for anti-PD-1-resistant metastatic lung cancer. The J segment lost 2 bases and the V segment lost 1 base, leaving 3 bases of the junction unmatched. Germline-derived CDR1 and CDR2 are KGHSH and LQKENI. The CDR3 is made up of 16 amino acids. The time point denotes: pre-treatment sample, taken before nivolumab and TIL therapy. The libraries were made with immunoSEQ v3. Sequenced by immunoSEQ multiplex PCR; TCRdb stores in-frame clones only, minus some. The sample has tens of thousands of clones; approximately 86% are singletons. This receptor was identified in a person between 25 and 80 years old with non-small cell lung cancer. The material sequenced was blood, taken at baseline. The J gene is TRBJ2-1, the V gene TRBV18, with 9 bases matching TRBD2. The CDR3 nucleotides are TGTGCCAGCTCACCACTCTCTAGCGGGACCTACAATGAGCAGTTCTTC. It encodes CASSPLSSGTYNEQFF.